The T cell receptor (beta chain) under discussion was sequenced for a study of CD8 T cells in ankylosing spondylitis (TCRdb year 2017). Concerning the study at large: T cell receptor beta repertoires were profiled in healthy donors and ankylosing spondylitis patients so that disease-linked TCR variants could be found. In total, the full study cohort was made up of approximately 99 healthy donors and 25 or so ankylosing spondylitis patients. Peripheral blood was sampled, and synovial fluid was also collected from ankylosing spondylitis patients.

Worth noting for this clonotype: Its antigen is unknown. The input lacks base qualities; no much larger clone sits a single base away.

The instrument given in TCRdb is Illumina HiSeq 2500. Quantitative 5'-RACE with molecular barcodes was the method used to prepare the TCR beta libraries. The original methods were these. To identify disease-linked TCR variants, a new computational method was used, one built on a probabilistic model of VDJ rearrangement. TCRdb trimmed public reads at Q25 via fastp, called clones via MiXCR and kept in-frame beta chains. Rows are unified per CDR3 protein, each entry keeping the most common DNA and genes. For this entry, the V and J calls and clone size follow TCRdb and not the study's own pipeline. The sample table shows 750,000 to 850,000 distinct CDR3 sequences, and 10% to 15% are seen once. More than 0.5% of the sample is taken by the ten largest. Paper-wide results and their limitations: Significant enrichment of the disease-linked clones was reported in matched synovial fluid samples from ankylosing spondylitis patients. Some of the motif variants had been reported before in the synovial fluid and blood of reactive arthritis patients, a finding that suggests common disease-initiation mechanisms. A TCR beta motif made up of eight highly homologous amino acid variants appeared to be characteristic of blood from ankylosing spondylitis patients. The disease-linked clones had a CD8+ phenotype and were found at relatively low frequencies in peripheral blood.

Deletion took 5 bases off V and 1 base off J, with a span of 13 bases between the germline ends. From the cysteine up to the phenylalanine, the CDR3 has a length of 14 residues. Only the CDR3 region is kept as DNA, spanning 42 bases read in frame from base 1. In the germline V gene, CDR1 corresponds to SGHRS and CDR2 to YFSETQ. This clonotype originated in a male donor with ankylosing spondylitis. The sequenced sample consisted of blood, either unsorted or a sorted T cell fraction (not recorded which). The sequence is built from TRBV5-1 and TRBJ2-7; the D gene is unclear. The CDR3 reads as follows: CASSPRLFSYEQYF. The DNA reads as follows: TGCGCCAGCAGTCCCAGACTGTTTTCCTACGAGCAGTACTTC.